This T cell receptor (beta chain) comes out of a study of T cell responses to AZD1222 COVID-19 vaccine. General observations from the study: Repertoires were collected only later (after the peak T cell response had occurred). The reported proportion of spike-specific TCRs targeting unmutated variant regions was nearly half.

V lost 3 bases and J 0 bases, leaving 14 bases between the germline ends. CDR1 is LNHDA and CDR2 is SQIVND in the germline V gene (reference sequence). This CDR3 is built from 16 residues. With regard to this clone: No antigen is known for it.

Measured with immunoSEQ multiplex PCR; TCRdb has only the in-frame clones, and not every one. The data hold about 130,000 clones, with over 85% observed a single time. The sequence derives from an adult in good health. The chain combines TRBV19 with TRBJ1-2; TRBD1 is a possible D gene (6 bases). The material sequenced was peripheral blood, taken on day 0 of AZD1222 vaccination. For the CDR3, the DNA is TGTGCCAGTAGTATTCCCCGGACAGTCTCTAACTATGGCTACACCTTC. Its protein is CASSIPRTVSNYGYTF.